This entry lists 12 T cell receptor beta chains sequenced from one sample in a study of control samples from healthy donors and cancer patients. TCRdb's table, derived via immunoSEQ multiplex PCR, lists solely in-frame clones and lacks some. The sample has 260,000 or so clones; over 75% are singletons. Sample: PBMCs. These receptors originate from a woman in her sixties or seventies with lung cancer.

This sequence joins TRBV10-2 and TRBJ1-3; D is possibly TRBD1 (5 bases). Trimming cost V 6 bases and J 1 base, with 13 bases left between them. There are 15 residues in the CDR3. Germline V lookup: CDR1 WSHSY, CDR2 SAAADI. This CDR3 is CASRDSGISGNTIYF. CDR3 in DNA: TGCGCCAGCAGGGACTCAGGGATTTCTGGAAACACCATATATTTT.

The chain employs TRBV5-4 and TRBJ2-7, with D perhaps TRBD2 (5 bases). CDR1 SGHNT and CDR2 YYREEE come from the germline V gene (reference sequence). Deletions cut 4 bases from V and 5 bases from J, with 22 bases between. The CDR3 is 16 amino acids. CDR3 DNA sequence: TGTGCCAGCAGCAACGAACTAGGCGCCAATACCCACGAGCAGTACTTC. It specifies CASSNELGANTHEQYF.

V is TRBV9 and J is TRBJ2-3, with D perhaps TRBD1 (6 bases). This CDR3 has 18 residues. CDR1 and CDR2 from the germline V gene are SGDLS and YYNGEE. V was cut by 4 bases and J by 4 bases, with 25 bases left in between. The CDR3 DNA is TGTGCCAGCAGCCCAGCAGTTTCCCGGGACACTGCAGCAGATACGCAGTATTTT. Translating gives CASSPAVSRDTAADTQYF.

This clone has only a few counts. This chain links TRBV5-5 with TRBJ1-3, with 7 bases aligning to TRBD1. This CDR3 contains 17 residues. The germline gives CDR1 SGHKS, CDR2 YYEKEE (reference sequence). Trimming cost V 4 bases and J 0 bases; bases outside gene matches: 10. The CDR3 sequence: CASSITGTAFSGNTIYF. As DNA, the CDR3 is TGTGCCAGCAGCATTACCGGGACAGCCTTCTCTGGAAACACCATATATTTT.

The chain joins TRBV7-4 to TRBJ1-5; perhaps TRBD1 as D (5 bases). Germline CDR1 and CDR2: SGHVT and SQSDAQ. The V end lost 3 bases, the J end lost 4 bases, and 10 bases lay between the germline ends. The CDR3 runs 14 residues. CDR3 amino acids: CASSLARGNQPQHF. CDR3 nucleotide sequence: TGTGCCAGCAGCTTGGCTCGGGGGAATCAGCCCCAGCATTTT.

The chain uses TRBV7-2 and TRBJ1-4; no clear D. Per germline, CDR1 SGHTA and CDR2 FQGNSA. The CDR3 is made up of 14 amino acids. V was pared by 5 bases and J by 1 base, with 8 bases between. CDR3 loop: CASSRQGTNEKLFF. The DNA for the CDR3 is TGTGCCAGCAGCAGACAAGGAACTAATGAAAAACTGTTTTTT.

This clone was seen just once. The CDR3, as DNA: TGTGCCAGCAGTTTGAAAGACAGGGGGGATCAGCCCCAGCATTTT. Protein product: CASSLKDRGDQPQHF. The genes are TRBV6-6 and TRBJ1-5; 9 nucleotides match TRBD1. This CDR3 has 15 amino acids. Germline V CDR1 and CDR2: MNHNY, SVGAGI (reference sequence). V lost 4 bases, J lost 5 bases, and 6 bases stayed unmatched.

CDR3 nucleotides: TGTGCCAGCAGCCAAAGACGGGATGAGCAGTTCTTC. This sequence encodes CASSQRRDEQFF. The genes are TRBV3-1 (or the pseudogene TRBV3-2) and TRBJ2-1; D is unresolved. Trimming took off 2 bases at V and 8 bases at J, with 7 bases between the two ends. Germline CDR1 LGHDT, CDR2 YNNKEL (reference sequence). The CDR3 has 12 residues.

This chain links TRBV4-1 with TRBJ2-5, with unresolved D. In germline, CDR1 is MGHRA, CDR2 YSYEKL. The V gene lost 2 bases and the J gene lost 3 bases, with 10 bases spanning the gap. CDR3 length: 14 residues. CDR3 sequence: CASSQSVTEETQYF. Here the CDR3 DNA reads TGCGCCAGCAGCCAATCTGTTACGGAAGAGACCCAGTACTTC.

The chain links TRBV6-5 to TRBJ1-2; TRBD1 matches 12 bases. The germline V gene has CDR1 MNHEY and CDR2 SVGAGI. The CDR3 has 14 amino acids. Losses at the gene ends were 8 bases for V and 4 bases for J; bases not matched to a gene: 5. DNA of the CDR3: TGTGCCAGCGAGGGGACAGGGGGCTTCTATGGCTACACCTTC. Amino acids: CASEGTGGFYGYTF.

The chain recombines TRBV6-5 with TRBJ2-7; D may be TRBD1 (6 bases). Germline lookup yields CDR1 MNHEY and CDR2 SVGAGI. With 6 bases removed from V and 0 bases from J, the gap between germline ends came to 15 bases. This CDR3 comprises 15 residues. The CDR3 coding sequence is TGTGCCAGCAGGAGAGACAGGTACGACTCCTACGAGCAGTACTTC. This encodes CASRRDRYDSYEQYF.

The chain couples TRBV27 to TRBJ2-1; D could derive from TRBD1 or TRBD2 (6 bases each). V shed 6 bases and J shed 5 bases, with 14 bases lying between them. Germline V lookup: CDR1 MNHEY, CDR2 SMNVEV (reference sequence). This CDR3 has 14 residues. The CDR3 loop is CASRKQGLDNEQFF. The DNA of the CDR3 is TGTGCCAGCAGGAAACAGGGACTGGACAATGAGCAGTTCTTC.